One sample yielded the 21 T cell receptor beta chains listed below, sequenced in a study of cytomegalovirus exposure and HLA in healthy donors. The PCR employed 60 Vbeta primers together with 13 Jbeta primers. The protocol was immunoSEQ multiplex PCR, while the TCRdb copy is restricted to in-frame clones and leaves out a portion. The sample holds about 94,000 clones; 70% to 85% are singletons and the top ten take 10%. The specimen was PBMCs. Receptors originate from a human donor in good health.

The rearrangement links TRBV10-3 to TRBJ2-7; 7 nucleotides align to TRBD1. This CDR3 spans 15 amino acids. J was trimmed by 0 bases and V by 10 bases; bases with no gene match: 12. From germline, CDR1 is ENHRY and CDR2 SYGVKD. This chain's CDR3 is CATQTPGTVSYEQYF. The CDR3 DNA is TGTGCCACCCAAACCCCCGGGACAGTCTCCTACGAGCAGTACTTC.

The gene calls are TRBV7-9 and TRBJ1-4; D uncertain. There are 16 residues in the CDR3. Trimming pared 5 bases from V and 3 bases from J, leaving 16 bases between. Germline CDR1 SEHNR, CDR2 FQNEAQ (reference sequence). CDR3 DNA sequence: TGTGCCAGCAGCGCCCCAGCGCCTCGGGCTAATGAAAAACTGTTTTTT. Translating it yields CASSAPAPRANEKLFF.

The V gene is TRBV7-2, the J gene TRBJ1-5, with 9 bases that match TRBD1. The CDR3 totals 15 residues. CDR1 is SGHTA, CDR2 FQGNSA, per germline. Germline trimming cut 1 base from V and 5 bases from J; bases unmatched to any gene: 3. Here the CDR3 DNA reads TGTGCCAGCAGCTTAGGAACAGGGGGCCATCAGCCCCAGCATTTT. It specifies CASSLGTGGHQPQHF. The full variable domain, in which reference TRBV7-2 and TRBJ1-5 provide the parts outside the CDR3, is GAGVSQSPSNKVTEKGKDVELRCDPISGHTALYWYRQSLGQGLEFLIYFQGNSAPDKSGLPSDRFSAERTGGSVSTLTIQRTQQEDSAVYLCASSLGTGGHQPQHFGDGTRLSIL.

This clone was detected once. This chain joins TRBV29-1 and TRBJ1-2; D is ambiguous. CDR3 length: 12 amino acids. With 7 bases removed from V and 2 bases from J, the gap between germline ends came to 11 bases. Germline V gives CDR1 SQVTM, CDR2 ANQGSEA. The CDR3: CSAEGQNYGYTF. The CDR3 DNA sequence: TGCAGCGCGGAGGGCCAGAACTATGGCTACACCTTC.

The V gene is TRBV11-2, the J gene TRBJ2-7; TRBD2 matches 8 bases. With 2 bases clipped from V and 5 bases from J, the junction kept 8 bases outside the gene matches. Germline values: CDR1 SGHAT, CDR2 FQNNGV. The CDR3 runs 15 residues. Here the CDR3 reads CASSLMSGSGNEQYF. CDR3 bases: TGTGCCAGCAGCTTAATGAGCGGGAGTGGGAACGAGCAGTACTTC.

This chain links TRBV7-3 with TRBJ2-4; no clear D. With 5 bases removed from V and 5 bases from J, the gap between germline ends came to 10 bases. CDR3 size: 13 residues. Germline CDR1 is SGHTA and CDR2 is FQGTGA. CDR3 DNA: TGTGCCAGCAGCCTCGGGTCTGAAAACATTCAGTACTTC. This translates into CASSLGSENIQYF.

This chain connects TRBV28 to TRBJ2-7; possible D gene TRBD1, 6 bases. The V gene lost 6 bases and the J gene lost 3 bases, with 15 bases spanning the gap. The germline V gene has CDR1 MDHEN and CDR2 SYDVKM. The CDR3 is made up of 14 amino acids. As DNA, the CDR3 is TGTGCCAGCAGGACGGACAGTTCGCACTACGAGCAGTACTTC. Protein: CASRTDSSHYEQYF.

V usage is TRBV9 and J usage is TRBJ2-3, with a weak D call TRBD1 (5 bases). Trimming removed 1 base at V and 1 base at J, with 10 bases between. The V gene's germline CDR1 is SGDLS and CDR2 YYNGEE. The CDR3 runs to 15 residues. The CDR3 sequence: CASSVLSRGTDTQYF. CDR3 sequence (DNA): TGTGCCAGCAGCGTATTGTCCAGGGGCACAGATACGCAGTATTTT.

The chain employs TRBV7-6 and TRBJ1-4; 7 nucleotides align to TRBD1. Germline CDR1 and CDR2: SGHVS and FNYEAQ. J lost 7 bases, V lost 5 bases, and 4 bases had no gene match. The CDR3 runs to 13 residues. The CDR3 is CASSPRQGEKLFF. DNA for the CDR3: TGTGCCAGCAGCCCCCGACAGGGTGAAAAACTGTTTTTT.

V usage is TRBV28 and J usage is TRBJ1-6; maybe TRBD1 (6 bases). CDR1 MDHEN and CDR2 SYDVKM come from the germline V gene. This CDR3 spans 16 amino acids. Trimming removed 8 bases at V and 4 bases at J, with 18 bases between. The CDR3 sequence is CASLNRGAAYNSPLHF. CDR3 sequence (DNA): TGTGCCAGCCTTAACCGGGGGGCAGCGTATAATTCACCCCTCCACTTT.

This chain connects TRBV5-1 to TRBJ1-1; 7 bases are shared with TRBD1. V was pared by 7 bases and J by 5 bases, with 8 bases of the junction left unmatched. The CDR3 sequence is 13 residues long. Germline lookup yields CDR1 SGHRS and CDR2 YFSETQ. CDR3 DNA sequence: TGCGCCAGCGCCGGACAGGTCGAGACTGAAGCTTTCTTT. Protein product: CASAGQVETEAFF.

The chain is built from TRBV19 and TRBJ1-1; tentatively, D is TRBD1 (6 bases). The ends were cut back, 0 bases at V and 5 bases at J, with 16 bases in the middle. The CDR3 extends over 16 amino acids. Looked up from germline, CDR1 is LNHDA and CDR2 is SQIVND (reference sequence). CDR3 protein: CASSIEVLQDRTEAFF. DNA of the CDR3: TGTGCCAGTAGTATAGAGGTTCTACAAGACAGGACTGAAGCTTTCTTT.

The chain carries TRBV6-1 and TRBJ1-2, with D possibly being TRBD1 (5 bases). V was pared by 3 bases and J by 0 bases, with 8 bases between. The CDR3 spans 14 residues. The germline V gene has CDR1 MNHNS and CDR2 SASEGT. This CDR3 reads CASSDRVPNYGYTF. DNA for the CDR3: TGTGCCAGCAGTGACAGGGTTCCTAACTATGGCTACACCTTC.

This chain's CDR3 is CASSPGVAGVGEQYF. The CDR3 DNA sequence: TGTGCCAGCAGCCCAGGGGTAGCGGGGGTGGGGGAGCAGTACTTC. The chain has TRBV9 and TRBJ2-7, with TRBD2 matching 9 bases. The CDR3 runs to 15 residues. V lost 4 bases and J lost 7; bases outside the gene matches: 12. Looked up from germline, CDR1 is SGDLS and CDR2 is YYNGEE.

V usage is TRBV5-1 and J usage is TRBJ2-5, with a tentative D call TRBD1 (6 bases). The V end was cut by 4 bases, the J end by 3 bases, with 16 bases between. This CDR3 region has 15 residues. The V gene's germline CDR1 is SGHRS and CDR2 YFSETQ. Written as DNA, the CDR3 is TGCGCCAGCAGCGGGGGCGGCAGGGAGAAAGAGACCCAGTACTTC. It codes for CASSGGGREKETQYF.

The sample holds one count of this clone. V gene TRBV27 combines with J gene TRBJ2-1; D gene ambiguous. Trimming cost V 3 bases and J 2 bases, with 5 bases left between them. The germline gives CDR1 MNHEY, CDR2 SMNVEV (reference sequence). The length of the CDR3 is 13 residues. CDR3 in amino acids: CASSLLAYNEQFF. The CDR3, as DNA: TGTGCCAGCAGTTTGTTAGCCTACAATGAGCAGTTCTTC.

The V call is TRBV30, the J call TRBJ1-5; tentatively, D is TRBD1 (6 bases). V lost 3 bases and J lost 7, with 13 bases in between. Germline values: CDR1 GTSNPN, CDR2 SVGIG (reference sequence). The CDR3 is made up of 13 amino acids. CDR3 coding DNA: TGTGCCTGGAGAGCACAGGGTCGGCAGCCCCAGCATTTT. Translated, it gives CAWRAQGRQPQHF.

This clone was counted at least ten times. The rearrangement joins TRBV4-3 to TRBJ1-2; D gene uncertain. The germline gives CDR1 LGHNA, CDR2 YSLEER. V lost 0 bases and J lost 6, with 14 bases in between. There are 15 residues in the CDR3. For the CDR3, the DNA is TGCGCCAGCAGCCAAGATGGCTACCTGGAGGATGGCTACACCTTC. Translation: CASSQDGYLEDGYTF.

The V gene is TRBV6-1, the J gene TRBJ1-4; maybe TRBD1 (5 bases). This CDR3 has 16 residues. Trimming cost V 0 bases and J 12 bases, with 20 bases left between them. Germline V gene sequence: CDR1 MNHNS, CDR2 SASEGT. CDR3 protein: CASSEASTGTYRELFF. The CDR3 bases are TGTGCCAGCAGTGAAGCGTCAACAGGAACCTATAGAGAACTGTTTTTT.

The rearrangement uses TRBV9 and TRBJ2-2; 11 bases map to TRBD2. This CDR3 is 16 amino acids long. After removal of 0 bases from V and 6 bases from J, the junction contained 4 bases not matched to a gene. Germline CDR1 SGDLS, CDR2 YYNGEE. CDR3 amino acids: CASSVVPSGRSGELFF. CDR3 in DNA: TGTGCCAGCAGCGTAGTCCCTAGCGGGAGGTCCGGGGAGCTGTTTTTT.

V and J are TRBV7-9 and TRBJ2-4; possibly TRBD1 for D (5 bases). This CDR3 has 14 amino acids. The V and J ends lost 0 bases and 5 bases respectively, with 8 bases between them. Germline CDR1 SEHNR, CDR2 FQNEAQ (reference sequence). As DNA, the CDR3 is TGTGCCAGCAGCTTAGCAAGGGGTCAAAACATTCAGTACTTC. This sequence encodes CASSLARGQNIQYF.